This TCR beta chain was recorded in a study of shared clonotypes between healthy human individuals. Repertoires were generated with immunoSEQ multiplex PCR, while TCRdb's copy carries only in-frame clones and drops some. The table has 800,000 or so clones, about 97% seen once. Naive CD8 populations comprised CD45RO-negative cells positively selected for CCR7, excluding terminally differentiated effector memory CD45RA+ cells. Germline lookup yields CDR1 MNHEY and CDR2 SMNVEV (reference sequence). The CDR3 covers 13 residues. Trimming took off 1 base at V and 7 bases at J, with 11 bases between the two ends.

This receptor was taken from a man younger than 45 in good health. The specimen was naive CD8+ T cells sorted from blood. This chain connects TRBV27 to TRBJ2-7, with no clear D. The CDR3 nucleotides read TGTGCCAGCAGTTTATTTGGCGGCAGGGAGCAGTACTTC. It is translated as CASSLFGGREQYF.